This TCR beta chain was sequenced in a study of OX40 agonist ivuxolimab in advanced cancers. Some clones are missing from TCRdb's copy, which holds only in-frame ones; the method was immunoSEQ multiplex PCR. This table has some 62,000 clones, around 81% appearing once. The CDR3 extends over 14 amino acids. Germline assignment: CDR1 SGHNT and CDR2 YENEEA. Trimming took off 2 bases at V and 5 bases at J, with 12 bases between the two ends. The starting material was CD4+ or CD8+ T cells sorted from blood, obtained in a trial of the OX40 agonist ivuxolimab. The chain carries TRBV11-3 and TRBJ1-1; the D gene is possibly TRBD1 (5 bases). This clonotype was sampled from an adult with an advanced solid tumor such as melanoma, head and neck, liver or kidney cancer. CDR3 protein: CASSLRRGGTEAFF. The CDR3 coding sequence is TGTGCCAGCAGCTTAAGGAGGGGCGGGACTGAAGCTTTCTTT.